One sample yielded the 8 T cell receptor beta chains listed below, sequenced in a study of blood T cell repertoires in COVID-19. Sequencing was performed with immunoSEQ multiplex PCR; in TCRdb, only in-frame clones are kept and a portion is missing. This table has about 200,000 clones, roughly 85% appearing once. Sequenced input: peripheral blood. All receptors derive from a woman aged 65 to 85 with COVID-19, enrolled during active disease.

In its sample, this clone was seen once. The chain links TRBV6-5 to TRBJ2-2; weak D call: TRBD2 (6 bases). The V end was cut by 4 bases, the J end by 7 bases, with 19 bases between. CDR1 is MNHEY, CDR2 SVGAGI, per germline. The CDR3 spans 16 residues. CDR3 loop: CASSSLAGSSGGELFF. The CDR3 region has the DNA TGTGCCAGCAGTTCCCTCGCCGGGAGCAGCGGCGGGGAGCTGTTTTTT.

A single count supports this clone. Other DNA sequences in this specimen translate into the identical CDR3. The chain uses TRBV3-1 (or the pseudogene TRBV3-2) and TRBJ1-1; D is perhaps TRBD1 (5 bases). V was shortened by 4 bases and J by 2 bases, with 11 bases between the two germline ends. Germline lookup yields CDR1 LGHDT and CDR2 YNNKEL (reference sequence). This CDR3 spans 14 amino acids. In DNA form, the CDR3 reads TGTGCCAGCAGCCCACTGGGGGGAAACACTGAAGCTTTCTTT. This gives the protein CASSPLGGNTEAFF.

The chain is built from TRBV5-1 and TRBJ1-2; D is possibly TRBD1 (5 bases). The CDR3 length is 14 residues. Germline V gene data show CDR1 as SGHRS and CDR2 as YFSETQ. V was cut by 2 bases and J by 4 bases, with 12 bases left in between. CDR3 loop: CASSFTGGGYGYTF. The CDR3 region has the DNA TGCGCCAGCAGCTTCACAGGCGGGGGCTATGGCTACACCTTC.

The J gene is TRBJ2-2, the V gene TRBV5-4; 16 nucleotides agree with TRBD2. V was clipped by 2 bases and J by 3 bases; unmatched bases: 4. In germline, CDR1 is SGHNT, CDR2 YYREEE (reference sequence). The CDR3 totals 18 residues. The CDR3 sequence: CASSLGTSGGAYTGELFF. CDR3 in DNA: TGTGCCAGCAGCTTAGGGACTAGCGGGGGGGCCTACACCGGGGAGCTGTTTTTT. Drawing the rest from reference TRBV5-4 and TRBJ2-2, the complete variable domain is ETGVTQSPTHLIKTRGQQVTLRCSSQSGHNTVSWYQQALGQGPQFIFQYYREEENGRGNFPPRFSGLQFPNYSSELNVNALELDDSALYLCASSLGTSGGAYTGELFFGEGSRLTVL.

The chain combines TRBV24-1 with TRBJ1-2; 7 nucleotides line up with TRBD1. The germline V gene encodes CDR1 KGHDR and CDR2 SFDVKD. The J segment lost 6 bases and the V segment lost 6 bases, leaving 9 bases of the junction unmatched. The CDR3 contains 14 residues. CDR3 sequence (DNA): TGTGCCACCAGTCCACCGGGACAGCCAAATGGCTACACCTTC. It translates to CATSPPGQPNGYTF.

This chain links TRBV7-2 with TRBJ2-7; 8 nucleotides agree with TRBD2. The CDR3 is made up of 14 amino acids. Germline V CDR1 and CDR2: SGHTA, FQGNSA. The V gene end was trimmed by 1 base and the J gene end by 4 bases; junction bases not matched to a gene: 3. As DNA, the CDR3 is TGTGCCAGCAGCTTAGGGAGCGGGGGTTACGAGCAGTACTTC. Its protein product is CASSLGSGGYEQYF.

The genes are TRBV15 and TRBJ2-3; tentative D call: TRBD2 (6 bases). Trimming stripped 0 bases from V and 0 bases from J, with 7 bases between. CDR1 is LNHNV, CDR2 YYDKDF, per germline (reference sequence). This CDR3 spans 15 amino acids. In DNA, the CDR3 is TGTGCCACCAGCAGAGATGGGACTAGCACAGATACGCAGTATTTT. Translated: CATSRDGTSTDTQYF.

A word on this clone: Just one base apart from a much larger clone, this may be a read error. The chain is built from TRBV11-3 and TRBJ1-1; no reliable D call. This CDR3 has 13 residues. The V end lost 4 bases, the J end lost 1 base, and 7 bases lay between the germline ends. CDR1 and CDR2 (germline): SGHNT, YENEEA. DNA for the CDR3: TGTGCCAGCAGCTCCCCGGGGAACACTGAAGCTTTCTTT. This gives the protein CASSSPGNTEAFF.